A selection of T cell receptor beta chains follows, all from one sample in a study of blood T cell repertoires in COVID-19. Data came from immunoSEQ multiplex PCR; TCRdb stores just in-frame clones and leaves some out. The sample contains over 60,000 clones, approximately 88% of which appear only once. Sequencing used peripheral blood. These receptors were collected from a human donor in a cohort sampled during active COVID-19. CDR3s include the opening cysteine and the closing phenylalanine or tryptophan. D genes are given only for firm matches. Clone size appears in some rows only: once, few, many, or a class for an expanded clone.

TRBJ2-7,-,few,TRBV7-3,TGTGCCAGCAGCTTAAGCGGGGGCGAGAACGAGCAGTACTTC,CASSLSGGENEQYF
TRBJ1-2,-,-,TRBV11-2,TGTGCCAGCAGCTCGGAAACAGGGATTCGGTATGGCTACACCTTC,CASSSETGIRYGYTF
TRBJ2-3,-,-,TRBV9,TGTGCCAGCTCTCTCAATACGTTTTCACAAGATACGCAGTATTTT,CASSLNTFSQDTQYF
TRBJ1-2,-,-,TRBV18,TGTGCCAGCTCACCCCTCCAAGTCCCCGGGGGCTACACCTTC,CASSPLQVPGGYTF
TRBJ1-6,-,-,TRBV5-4,TGTGCCAGCAGCCCTTATAATTCACCCCTCCACTTT,CASSPYNSPLHF
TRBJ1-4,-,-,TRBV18,TGTGCCAGCTCCGTCGAGATGAATGAAAAACTGTTTTTT,CASSVEMNEKLFF
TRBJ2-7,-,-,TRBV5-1,TGCGCCAGCAGCTTCGAGGGGAGGGAGCAGTACTTC,CASSFEGREQYF
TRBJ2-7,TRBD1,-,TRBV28,TGTGCCAGCACTAACAGGGGATTAGCGTACGAGCAGTACTTC,CASTNRGLAYEQYF
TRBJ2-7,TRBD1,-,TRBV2,TGTGCCAGCAGGACCGGGACAGGCTACTACGAGCAGTACTTC,CASRTGTGYYEQYF
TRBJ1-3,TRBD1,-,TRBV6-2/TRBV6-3,TGTGCCAGCAGTTCCGCCGGGACAGTCTCTGGAAACACCATATATTTT,CASSSAGTVSGNTIYF
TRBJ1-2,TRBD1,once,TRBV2,TGTGCCAGCAGACAGGGGTTGGGCTACACCTTC,CASRQGLGYTF
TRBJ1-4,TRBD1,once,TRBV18,TGTGCCAGCTCAGGACAGGGGCTTACTAATGAAAAACTGTTTTTT,CASSGQGLTNEKLFF
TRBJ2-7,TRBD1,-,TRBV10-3,TGTGCCATCAGTGAGGGCCGGGACAGGGCTATACCAACCTCCTACGAGCAGTACTTC,CAISEGRDRAIPTSYEQYF
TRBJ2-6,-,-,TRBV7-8,TGTGCCAGCAGCTTTACTAGCTCTGGGGCCAACGTCCTGACTTTC,CASSFTSSGANVLTF
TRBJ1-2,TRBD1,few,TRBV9,TGTGCCAGCAGCGTAGGCGGACAGGGGGCTCGGGGCTACACCTTC,CASSVGGQGARGYTF
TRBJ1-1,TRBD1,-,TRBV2,TGTGCCAGTCCCGGGAGACAGGGGGATACCATGAACACTGAAGCTTTCTTT,CASPGRQGDTMNTEAFF
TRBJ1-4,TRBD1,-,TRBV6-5,TGTGCCAGCCGAGAGGGGGCAGCTAATGAAAAACTGTTTTTT,CASREGAANEKLFF
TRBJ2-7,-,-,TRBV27,TGTGCCAGCAGTTTATCGTACAGGAGCTCCTACGAGCAGTACTTC,CASSLSYRSSYEQYF
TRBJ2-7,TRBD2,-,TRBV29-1,TGCAGCGTTTCCGGGACTAGCGGGAGGTGGTACGAGCAGTACTTC,CSVSGTSGRWYEQYF
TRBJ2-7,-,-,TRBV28,TGTGCCAGCAGGAGGGGGGGGATCGAGCAGTACTTC,CASRRGGIEQYF
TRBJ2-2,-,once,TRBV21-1,TGTGCCAGCAGCAATCTCCCAGCGGCGAACACCGGGGAGCTGTTTTTT,CASSNLPAANTGELFF
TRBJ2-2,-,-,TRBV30,TGTGCCTGGCGGGGTTTGATGGCCACCGGGGAGCTGTTTTTT,CAWRGLMATGELFF
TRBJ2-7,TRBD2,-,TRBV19,TGTGCCAGTAGTATAGCCGGGACTAGCGGGGGGTACGAGCAGTACTTC,CASSIAGTSGGYEQYF
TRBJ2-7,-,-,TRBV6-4,TGTGCCAGCAGTGATCCCCCCCCACAGGGTTGGGTCTACGAGCAGTACTTC,CASSDPPPQGWVYEQYF
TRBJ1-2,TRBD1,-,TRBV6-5,TGTGCCAGCACCAGGGGGCACGGCTACACCTTC,CASTRGHGYTF
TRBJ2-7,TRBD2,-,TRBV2,TGTGCCAGCACCCCCGGGCTAGCGGTCTACGAGCAGTACTTC,CASTPGLAVYEQYF
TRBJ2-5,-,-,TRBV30,TGTGCCTGGAGTGTAATCTCCCCGCCGGGGGAGACCCAGTACTTC,CAWSVISPPGETQYF
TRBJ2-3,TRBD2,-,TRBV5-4,TGTGCCAGCAGCTTAGGCGGGAGCAGCGATACGCAGTATTTT,CASSLGGSSDTQYF
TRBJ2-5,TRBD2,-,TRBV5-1,TGCGCCAGCAGACTAGCGGGGAACCAAGAGACCCAGTACTTC,CASRLAGNQETQYF
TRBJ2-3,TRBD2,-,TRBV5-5,TGTGCCAGCAGCTCCCTGACTAGCGGGCCTCATACGCAGTATTTT,CASSSLTSGPHTQYF
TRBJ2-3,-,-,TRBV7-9,TGTGCCAGCAGCTCGAGCACAGATACGCAGTATTTT,CASSSSTDTQYF
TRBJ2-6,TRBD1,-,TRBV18,TGTGCCAGCTCACTCGGGACAGGGAGTTCTGGGGCCAACGTCCTGACTTTC,CASSLGTGSSGANVLTF
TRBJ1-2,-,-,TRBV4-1,TGCGCCAGCAGCCAAGCCTCCACGTTTCGGGGCTACACCTTC,CASSQASTFRGYTF
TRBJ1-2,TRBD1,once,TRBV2,TGTGCCAGCAGTGAGGCAGGGGGTAGCTATGGCTACACCTTC,CASSEAGGSYGYTF
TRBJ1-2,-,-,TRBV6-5,TGTGCCAGCAGTTACAGGGAGGAGGACTATGGCTACACCTTC,CASSYREEDYGYTF
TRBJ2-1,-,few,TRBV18,TGTGCCAGCTCACCACCGATCCGAGGTGACTACAATGAGCAGTTCTTC,CASSPPIRGDYNEQFF
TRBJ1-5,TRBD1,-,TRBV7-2,TGTGCCAGCAGCTTGGACAGGAATCAGCCCCAGCATTTT,CASSLDRNQPQHF
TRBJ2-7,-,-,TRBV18,TGTGCCAGCTCACCACCTTCGGGCTACGAGCAGTACTTC,CASSPPSGYEQYF
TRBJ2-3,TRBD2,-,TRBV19,TGTGCCAGTAGTATCTCGGGAGGGAGTGGAGATACGCAGTATTTT,CASSISGGSGDTQYF
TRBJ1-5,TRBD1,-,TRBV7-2,TGTGCCAGCAGCTTCCGGAGCACAGGGGACAATCAGCCCCAGCATTTT,CASSFRSTGDNQPQHF
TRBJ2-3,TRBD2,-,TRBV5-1,TGCGCCAGCAGCTTGGAGGGAGGGCTGGCTGATACGCAGTATTTT,CASSLEGGLADTQYF